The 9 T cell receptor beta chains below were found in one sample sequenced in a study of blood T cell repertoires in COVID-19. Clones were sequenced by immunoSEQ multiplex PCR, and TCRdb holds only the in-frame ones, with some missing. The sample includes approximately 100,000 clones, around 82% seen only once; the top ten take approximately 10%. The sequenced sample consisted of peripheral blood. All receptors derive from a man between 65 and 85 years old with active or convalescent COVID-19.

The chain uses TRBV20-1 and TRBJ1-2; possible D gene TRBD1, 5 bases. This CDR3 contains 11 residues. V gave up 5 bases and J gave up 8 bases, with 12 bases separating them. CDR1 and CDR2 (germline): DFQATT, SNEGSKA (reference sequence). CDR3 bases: TGCAGTGCTGTACAAGGGGCCGGCTACACCTTC. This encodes CSAVQGAGYTF.

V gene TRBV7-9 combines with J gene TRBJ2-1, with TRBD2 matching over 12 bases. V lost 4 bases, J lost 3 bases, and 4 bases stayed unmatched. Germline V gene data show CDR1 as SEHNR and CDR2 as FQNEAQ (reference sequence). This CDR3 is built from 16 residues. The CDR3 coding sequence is TGTGCCAGCAGCTCCCTAGCGGGGGGGCTCTACAATGAGCAGTTCTTC. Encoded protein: CASSSLAGGLYNEQFF.

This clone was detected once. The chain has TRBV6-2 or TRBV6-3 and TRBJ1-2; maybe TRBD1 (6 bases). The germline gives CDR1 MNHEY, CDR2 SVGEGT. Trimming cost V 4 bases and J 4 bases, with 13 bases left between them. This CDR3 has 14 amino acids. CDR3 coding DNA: TGTGCCAGCAGTTCGGGGGGCCGCGGCTATGGCTACACCTTC. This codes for CASSSGGRGYGYTF.

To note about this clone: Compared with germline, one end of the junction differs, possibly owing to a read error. The CDR3: CSVGSGGIFNF. Here the CDR3 DNA reads TGCAGCGTTGGGAGTGGGGGCATCTTTAACTTC. This sequence joins TRBV29-1 and TRBJ1-2; D might be TRBD1 (6 bases). Germline V lookup: CDR1 SQVTM, CDR2 ANQGSEA. The CDR3 totals 11 residues.

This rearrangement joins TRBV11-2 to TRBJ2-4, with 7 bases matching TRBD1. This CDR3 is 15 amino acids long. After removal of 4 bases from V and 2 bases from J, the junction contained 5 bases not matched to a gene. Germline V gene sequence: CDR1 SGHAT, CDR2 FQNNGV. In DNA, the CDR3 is TGTGCCAGCAGCTACCTGACAGGGTCCAAAAACATTCAGTACTTC. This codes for CASSYLTGSKNIQYF.

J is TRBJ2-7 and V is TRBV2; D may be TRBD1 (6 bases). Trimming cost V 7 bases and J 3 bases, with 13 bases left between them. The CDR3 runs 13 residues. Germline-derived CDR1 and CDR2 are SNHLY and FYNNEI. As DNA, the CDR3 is TGTGCCAGCAACAGGGCAAGAGGCTACGAGCAGTACTTC. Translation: CASNRARGYEQYF.

The CDR3 here is CASSQGTGDYEQYF. CDR3 nucleotide sequence: TGTGCCAGCAGCCAAGGGACAGGGGACTACGAGCAGTACTTC. The rearrangement links TRBV4-2 to TRBJ2-7, with TRBD1 identical over 9 bases. CDR1 and CDR2 (germline): LGHNA, YNFKEQ. V lost 1 base to trimming and J lost 3 bases; unmatched junction nucleotides: 1. The CDR3 is 14 amino acids.

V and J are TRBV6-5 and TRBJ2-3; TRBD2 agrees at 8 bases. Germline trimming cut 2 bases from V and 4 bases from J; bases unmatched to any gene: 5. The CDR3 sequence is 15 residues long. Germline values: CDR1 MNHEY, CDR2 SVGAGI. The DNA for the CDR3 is TGTGCCAGCAGTTACCGTCTAGCGGGTGCAGATACGCAGTATTTT. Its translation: CASSYRLAGADTQYF.

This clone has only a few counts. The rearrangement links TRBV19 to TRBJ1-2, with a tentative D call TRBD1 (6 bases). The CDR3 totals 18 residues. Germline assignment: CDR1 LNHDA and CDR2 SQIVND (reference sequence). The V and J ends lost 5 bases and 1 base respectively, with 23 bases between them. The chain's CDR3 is CASSAPITRDTINYGYTF. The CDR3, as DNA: TGTGCCAGTAGTGCCCCCATCACTCGGGACACCATTAACTATGGCTACACCTTC.